This TCR beta chain was recovered during a study of cytomegalovirus exposure and HLA in healthy donors. Findings and caveats of the study: With later analysis, a missense DCLRE1C variant became linked to TCR beta V- and J-gene trimming.

The PCR contained 60 Vbeta and 13 Jbeta primers. The assay was immunoSEQ multiplex PCR, and TCRdb's table has in-frame clones only and misses some. Among about 160,000 clones listed, roughly 76% were seen once. This CDR3 contains 13 residues. Germline CDR1 is SGDLS and CDR2 is YYNGEE. The germline V and J ends were trimmed by 0 bases and 6 bases, with 7 bases remaining between them. Of note for this clone: Its antigen is currently unknown.

The TCR comes from a human donor in good health. This rearrangement joins TRBV9 to TRBJ1-5; D is unclear. Material: PBMCs. This chain's CDR3 is CASSVEGSQPQHF. The CDR3 DNA sequence: TGTGCCAGCAGCGTAGAAGGGAGTCAGCCCCAGCATTTT.